What follows are 16 T cell receptor beta chains derived from one specimen sequenced in a study of early T cells in non-severe SARS-CoV-2 infection. TCRdb re-derived calls from the 5' RACE reads in MiXCR, one entry per CDR3 protein. The sample lists tens of thousands of distinct CDR3 sequences; approximately 12% were seen once. Sequenced: whole blood. The receptors derive from an adult who was a healthcare worker with PCR-confirmed SARS-CoV-2 infection or an uninfected control (not recorded which).

In its sample, this clonotype was seen a few times. The chain has TRBV6-2 or TRBV6-3 and TRBJ1-2; D is perhaps TRBD1 (6 bases). The CDR3 length is 15 residues. Looked up from germline, CDR1 is MNHEY and CDR2 is SVGEGT. Trimming cost V 6 bases and J 0 bases, with 14 bases left between them. DNA of the CDR3: TGTGCCAGCAGACCCGTGGGGGCTCCTAACTATGGCTACACCTTC. Its protein is CASRPVGAPNYGYTF.

This clonotype occurred many times. The gene calls are TRBV2 and TRBJ2-2; D is unresolved. Germline V gene sequence: CDR1 SNHLY, CDR2 FYNNEI. Trimming cost V 1 base and J 3 bases, with 3 bases left between them. This CDR3 is built from 13 residues. In DNA form, the CDR3 reads TGTGCCAGCAGTGAAGAGTACACCGGGGAGCTGTTTTTT. It is translated as CASSEEYTGELFF.

The sample holds a few counts of this clonotype. J is TRBJ1-4 and V is TRBV19, with D maybe TRBD1 (5 bases). Germline CDR1 LNHDA, CDR2 SQIVND (reference sequence). The length of the CDR3 is 14 residues. The CDR3, as DNA: TGTGTCACCAGCTCAGGGCAAGAAAGTGAAAAACTGTTTTTT. This encodes CVTSSGQESEKLFF.

This clonotype was counted many times. The genes are TRBV30 and TRBJ2-3, with 8 bases that match TRBD2. The germline gives CDR1 GTSNPN, CDR2 SVGIG (reference sequence). V lost 0 bases, J lost 2 bases, and 4 bases stayed unmatched. The CDR3 extends over 15 amino acids. For the CDR3, the DNA is TGTGCCTGGAGTGTTGCGGGGGGTTTCACAGATACGCAGTATTTT. Translation gives CAWSVAGGFTDTQYF.

The rearrangement joins TRBV7-6 to TRBJ2-3; the D gene is possibly TRBD2 (6 bases). CDR3 length equals 15 residues. The germline V gene has CDR1 SGHVS and CDR2 FNYEAQ. Trimming cost V 5 bases and J 3 bases, with 15 bases left between them. The CDR3 sequence is CASSLTLAATDTQYF. CDR3 DNA sequence: TGTGCCAGCAGCCTGACCTTAGCGGCTACAGATACGCAGTATTTT.

The rearrangement links TRBV19 to TRBJ1-4; 8 bases fit TRBD1. The CDR3 spans 17 residues. With 6 bases clipped from V and 6 bases from J, the junction kept 15 bases outside the gene matches. In germline, CDR1 is LNHDA, CDR2 SQIVND (reference sequence). The CDR3 coding sequence is TGTGCCAGTAGCTGGCAGGGGGCGCGAAACGGTGATGAAAAACTGTTTTTT. This sequence encodes CASSWQGARNGDEKLFF.

The chain has TRBV10-2 and TRBJ2-4; D is unclear. Germline values: CDR1 WSHSY, CDR2 SAAADI. Trimming removed 7 bases at V and 5 bases at J, with 15 bases between. This CDR3 has 14 amino acids. The DNA for the CDR3 is TGCGCCAGCAAGTCAATGGGTTGGGAAAACATTCAGTACTTC. This translates into CASKSMGWENIQYF.

The CDR3 spells CASSLDGARTEAFF. The CDR3 coding sequence is TGCGCCAGCAGCTTGGACGGGGCGCGAACTGAAGCTTTCTTT. This sequence joins TRBV5-1 and TRBJ1-1, with a tentative D call TRBD1 (5 bases). CDR1 and CDR2 (germline): SGHRS, YFSETQ. CDR3 length: 14 amino acids. The ends were cut back, 0 bases at V and 5 bases at J, with 11 bases in the middle.

This clonotype was recorded many times. V and J are TRBV29-1 and TRBJ2-2; D is ambiguous. The germline V gene encodes CDR1 SQVTM and CDR2 ANQGSEA. The CDR3 extends over 11 amino acids. The V gene lost 5 bases and the J gene lost 6 bases, with 7 bases spanning the gap. The CDR3 loop reads CSVWFAGELFF. The CDR3 DNA follows: TGCAGCGTTTGGTTTGCCGGGGAGCTGTTTTTT.

The CDR3 nucleotides are TGTGCCAGCAGTTTTAAGGGGCAGCAGTATTTT. This codes for CASSFKGQQYF. J is TRBJ2-3 and V is TRBV12-3 or TRBV12-4, with D possibly TRBD1 on 5 matching bases. V lost 3 bases, J lost 11 bases, and 9 bases lay in between. The CDR3 is made up of 11 amino acids.

Regarding this clonotype: This may stem from a read error, because a much larger clone lies one nucleotide away. The chain combines TRBV27 with TRBJ2-7, with D possibly TRBD1 on 5 matching bases. The CDR3 length is 14 residues. Per the germline V gene, CDR1 is MNHEY and CDR2 is SMNVEV (reference sequence). V dropped 4 bases and J dropped 0 bases, with 10 bases sitting between them. CDR3 nucleotides: TGTGCCAGCAGTTGGACACCCCCCTCCTACGAGCAGTACTTC. Its translation is CASSWTPPSYEQYF.

CDR3 loop: CASSPGTSTDTQYF. CDR3 coding DNA: TGTGCTAGCTCTCCCGGGACTAGCACAGATACGCAGTATTTT. The chain links TRBV7-7 to TRBJ2-3, with D possibly being TRBD2 (6 bases). The CDR3 consists of 14 residues. CDR1 is SSHAT and CDR2 is FNYEAQ in the germline V gene (reference sequence).

The V call is TRBV13, the J call TRBJ2-7; 8 positions match TRBD1. Germline CDR1 reads PRHDT; CDR2 reads FYEKMQ (reference sequence). Unmatched junction bases numbered 12, after V lost 6 bases and J lost 5 bases. The length of the CDR3 is 15 residues. The DNA of the CDR3 is TGTGCCAGCAGGCACGGGGGACAGGAAAAACACGAGCAGTACTTC. It specifies CASRHGGQEKHEQYF.

In this sample, this clonotype turned up a few times. The V gene is TRBV29-1, the J gene TRBJ2-2; D is undetermined. Germline V gene sequence: CDR1 SQVTM, CDR2 ANQGSEA. Trimming left V 6 bases short and J 1 base short, with 12 bases between. The CDR3 runs to 14 residues. The CDR3 DNA sequence: TGCAGCGTGAGACGTGACGTGAACACCGGGGAGCTGTTTTTT. This encodes CSVRRDVNTGELFF.

This clonotype was detected many times. The chain has TRBV12-3 or TRBV12-4 and TRBJ2-7; TRBD1 might be the D (6 bases). Trimming removed 6 bases at V and 3 bases at J, with 12 bases between. This CDR3 region has 13 residues. CDR3 protein: CASSPRGYYEQYF. The CDR3 nucleotides are TGTGCCAGCAGCCCCAGGGGTTACTACGAGCAGTACTTC.

This clonotype was counted ten times or more. The CDR3 region is CASSQEAAQLWGKETQYF. CDR3 DNA sequence: TGCGCCAGCAGCCAAGAAGCCGCCCAGTTATGGGGGAAAGAGACCCAGTACTTC. This sequence joins TRBV4-3 and TRBJ2-5; D could derive from TRBD1 or TRBD2 (5 bases each). Trimming removed 0 bases from V and 3 bases from J, with 20 bases in between. CDR1 is LGHNA and CDR2 is YSLEER in the germline V gene. The CDR3 is 18 residues long.